This TCR beta chain was observed in a study of technical replicates of blood from a handful of donors. The assay was immunoSEQ multiplex PCR, and TCRdb's table has in-frame clones only and misses some. This table holds 75,000 to 95,000 clones, 75% to 95% found once. The germline CDR1 and CDR2 sequences are MGHRA and YSYEKL. V lost 1 base to trimming and J lost 6 bases, with 10 bases between them. The CDR3 has 14 amino acids. Source material: T cells isolated from PBMCs. The chain combines TRBV4-1 with TRBJ1-3, with D maybe TRBD1 (5 bases). The sequence derives from a human donor in good health. The chain's CDR3 is CASSQVEGVNTIYF. DNA for the CDR3: TGCGCCAGCAGCCAAGTTGAAGGGGTAAACACCATATATTTT.